This T cell receptor (beta chain) emerged from a study of blood T cell repertoires in COVID-19. In the study overall: The study drew acute and convalescent COVID-19 samples from the United States, Italy and Spain. T cells, B-cell-depleted T cells, or PBMCs provided the cDNA or gDNA that served as material.

Seattle-derived patients entered the study during active infection and were followed longitudinally. Germline CDR1 is MNHEY and CDR2 is SVGAGI. The CDR3 is 13 residues long. After removal of 7 bases from V and 3 bases from J, the junction contained 2 bases not matched to a gene. As handled by the study authors: Amplification of reference gene primers was used by the study to estimate nucleated cell counts. Produced via immunoSEQ multiplex PCR; TCRdb's table is partial and in-frame only. V and J calls and clone size are those listed in that table; D and trimming were worked out from the DNA. The table records about 260,000 clones, 88% of them present only once. This clone was observed once.

Sequencing was carried out using peripheral blood. This chain joins TRBV6-5 and TRBJ2-7; the match to TRBD2 covers 11 bases. The sequence derives from a woman aged 70-85 years with COVID-19, enrolled during active disease. This chain's CDR3 is CASTGLAVYEQYF. Here the CDR3 DNA reads TGTGCCAGCACGGGACTAGCGGTCTACGAGCAGTACTTC.